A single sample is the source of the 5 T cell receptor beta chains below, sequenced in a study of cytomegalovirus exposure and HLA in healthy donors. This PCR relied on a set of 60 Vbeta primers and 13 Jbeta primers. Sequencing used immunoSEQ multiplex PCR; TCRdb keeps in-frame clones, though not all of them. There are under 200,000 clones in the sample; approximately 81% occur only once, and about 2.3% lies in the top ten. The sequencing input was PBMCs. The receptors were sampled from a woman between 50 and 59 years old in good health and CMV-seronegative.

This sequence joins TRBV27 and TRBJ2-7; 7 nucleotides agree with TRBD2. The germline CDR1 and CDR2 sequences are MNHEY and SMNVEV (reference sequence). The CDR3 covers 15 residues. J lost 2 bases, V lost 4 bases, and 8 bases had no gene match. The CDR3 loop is CASSSSPSGAYEQYF. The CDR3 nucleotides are TGTGCCAGCAGTTCCAGTCCTAGCGGAGCCTACGAGCAGTACTTC.

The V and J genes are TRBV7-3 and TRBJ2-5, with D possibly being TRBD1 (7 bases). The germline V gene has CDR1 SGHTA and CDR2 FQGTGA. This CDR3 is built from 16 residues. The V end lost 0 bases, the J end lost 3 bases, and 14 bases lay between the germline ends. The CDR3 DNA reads TGTGCCAGCAGCTTAACAGGGGGGACAGATAAAGAGACCCAGTACTTC. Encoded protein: CASSLTGGTDKETQYF.

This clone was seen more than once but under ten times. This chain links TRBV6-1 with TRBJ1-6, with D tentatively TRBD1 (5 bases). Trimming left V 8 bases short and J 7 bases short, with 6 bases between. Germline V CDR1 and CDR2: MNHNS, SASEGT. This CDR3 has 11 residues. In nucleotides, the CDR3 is TGTGCCAGCCGACAGAATTCACCCCTCCACTTT. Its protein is CASRQNSPLHF.

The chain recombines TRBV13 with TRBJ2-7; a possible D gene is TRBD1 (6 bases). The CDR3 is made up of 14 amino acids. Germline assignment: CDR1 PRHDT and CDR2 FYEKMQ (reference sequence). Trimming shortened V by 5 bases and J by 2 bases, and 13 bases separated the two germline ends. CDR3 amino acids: CASSPGQSTYEQYF. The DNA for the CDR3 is TGTGCCAGCAGCCCAGGACAGAGCACCTACGAGCAGTACTTC.

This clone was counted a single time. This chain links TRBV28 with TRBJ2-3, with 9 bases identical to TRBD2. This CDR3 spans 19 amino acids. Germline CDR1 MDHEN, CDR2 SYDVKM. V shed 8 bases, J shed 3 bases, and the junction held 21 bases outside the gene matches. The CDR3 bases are TGTGCCAGCTCTCCTATGACGCCGGGGCTAGCGGGGAGAACAGATACGCAGTATTTT. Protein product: CASSPMTPGLAGRTDTQYF.